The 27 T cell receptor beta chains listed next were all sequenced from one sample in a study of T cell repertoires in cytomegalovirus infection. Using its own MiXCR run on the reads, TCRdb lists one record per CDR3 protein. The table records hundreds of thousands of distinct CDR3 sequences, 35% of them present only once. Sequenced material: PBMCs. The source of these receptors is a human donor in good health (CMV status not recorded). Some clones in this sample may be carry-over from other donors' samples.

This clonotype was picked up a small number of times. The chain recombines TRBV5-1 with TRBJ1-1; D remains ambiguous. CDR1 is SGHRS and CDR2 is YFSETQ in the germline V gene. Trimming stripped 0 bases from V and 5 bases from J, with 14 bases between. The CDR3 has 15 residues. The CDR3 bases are TGCGCCAGCAGCTTGGTTGAAGGGAGTGGGACTGAAGCTTTCTTT. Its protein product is CASSLVEGSGTEAFF.

CDR3 protein: CASTGTGLYGYTF. CDR3 coding DNA: TGTGCCAGTACCGGGACAGGGCTATATGGCTACACCTTC. V is TRBV6-6 and J is TRBJ1-2; 9 bases are a match to TRBD1. V lost 9 bases to trimming and J lost 5 bases; unmatched junction nucleotides: 7. Germline V gene sequence: CDR1 MNHNY, CDR2 SVGAGI (reference sequence). There are 13 residues in the CDR3.

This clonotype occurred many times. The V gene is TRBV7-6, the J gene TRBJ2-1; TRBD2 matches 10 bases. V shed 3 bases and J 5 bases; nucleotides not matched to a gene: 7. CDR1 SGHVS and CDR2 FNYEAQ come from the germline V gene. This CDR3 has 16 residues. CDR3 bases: TGTGCCAGCAGCTTTCCGGGACTAGCGAAACACAATGAGCAGTTCTTC. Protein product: CASSFPGLAKHNEQFF. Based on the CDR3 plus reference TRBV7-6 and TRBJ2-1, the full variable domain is GAGVSQSPRYKVTKRGQDVALRCDPISGHVSLYWYRQALGQGPEFLTYFNYEAQQDKSGLPNDRFSAERPEGSISTLTIQRTEQRDSAMYRCASSFPGLAKHNEQFFGPGTRLTVL.

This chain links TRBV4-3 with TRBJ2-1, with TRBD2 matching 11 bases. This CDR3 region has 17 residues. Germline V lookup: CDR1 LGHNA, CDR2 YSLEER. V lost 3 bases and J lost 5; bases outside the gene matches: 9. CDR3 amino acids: CASSQSLGLAADNEQFF. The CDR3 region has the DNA TGCGCCAGCAGCCAGAGCCTGGGACTAGCGGCCGACAATGAGCAGTTCTTC.

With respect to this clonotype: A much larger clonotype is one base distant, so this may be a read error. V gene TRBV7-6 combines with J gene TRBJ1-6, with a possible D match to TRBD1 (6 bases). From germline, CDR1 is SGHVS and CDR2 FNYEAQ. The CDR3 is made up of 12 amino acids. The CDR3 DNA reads TGTCCCAGACAGGAATGGAATTCACCCCTCCACTTT. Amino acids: CPRQEWNSPLHF.

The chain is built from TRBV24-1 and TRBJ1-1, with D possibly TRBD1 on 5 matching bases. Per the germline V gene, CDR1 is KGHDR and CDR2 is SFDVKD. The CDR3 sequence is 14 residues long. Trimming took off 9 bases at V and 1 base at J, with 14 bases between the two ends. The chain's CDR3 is CATSGGGANTEAFF. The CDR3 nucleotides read TGTGCCACCTCGGGGGGAGGGGCGAACACTGAAGCTTTCTTT.

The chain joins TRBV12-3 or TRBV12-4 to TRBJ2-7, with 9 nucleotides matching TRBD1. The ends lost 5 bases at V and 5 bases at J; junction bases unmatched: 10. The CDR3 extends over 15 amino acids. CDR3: CASSPGGTGFDEQYF. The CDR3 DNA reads TGTGCCAGCAGTCCCGGGGGGACAGGGTTTGACGAGCAGTACTTC.

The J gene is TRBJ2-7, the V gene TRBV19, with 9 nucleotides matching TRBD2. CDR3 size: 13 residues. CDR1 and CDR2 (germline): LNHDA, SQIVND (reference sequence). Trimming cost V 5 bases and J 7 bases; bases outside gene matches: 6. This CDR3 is CASSPSGVREQYF. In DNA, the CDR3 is TGTGCCAGTAGTCCTAGCGGGGTTCGGGAGCAGTACTTC.

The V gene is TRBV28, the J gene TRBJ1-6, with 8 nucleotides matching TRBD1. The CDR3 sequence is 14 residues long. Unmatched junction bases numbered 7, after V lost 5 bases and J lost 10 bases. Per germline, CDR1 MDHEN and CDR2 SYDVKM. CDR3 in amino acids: CASSPGTGRSPLHF. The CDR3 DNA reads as TGTGCCAGCAGTCCAGGGACAGGCCGGTCACCCCTCCACTTT.

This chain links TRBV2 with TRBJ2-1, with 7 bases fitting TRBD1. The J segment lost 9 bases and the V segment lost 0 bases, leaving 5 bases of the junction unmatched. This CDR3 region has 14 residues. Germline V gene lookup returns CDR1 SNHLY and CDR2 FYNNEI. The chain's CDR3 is CASSEAGGTSEQFF. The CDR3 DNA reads TGTGCCAGCAGTGAAGCAGGGGGCACTTCTGAGCAGTTCTTC. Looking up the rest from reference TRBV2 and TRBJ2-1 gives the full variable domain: EPEVTQTPSHQVTQMGQEVILRCVPISNHLYFYWYRQILGQKVEFLVSFYNNEISEKSEIFDDQFSVERPDGSNFTLKIRSTKLEDSAMYFCASSEAGGTSEQFFGPGTRLTVL.

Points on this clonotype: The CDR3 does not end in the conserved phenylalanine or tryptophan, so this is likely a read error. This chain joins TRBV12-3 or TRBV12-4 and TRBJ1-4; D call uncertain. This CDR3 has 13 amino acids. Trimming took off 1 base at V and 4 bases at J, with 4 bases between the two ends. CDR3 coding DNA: TGTGCCAGCAGTTTAGACGGTAATGAAAAACTGTTTTTA. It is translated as CASSLDGNEKLFL.

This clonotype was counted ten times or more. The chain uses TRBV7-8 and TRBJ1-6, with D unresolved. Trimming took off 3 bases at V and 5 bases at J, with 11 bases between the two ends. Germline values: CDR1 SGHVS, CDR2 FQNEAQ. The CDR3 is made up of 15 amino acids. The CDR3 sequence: CASSFIGRNNSPLHF. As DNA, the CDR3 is TGTGCCAGCAGCTTTATAGGACGGAATAATTCACCCCTCCACTTT. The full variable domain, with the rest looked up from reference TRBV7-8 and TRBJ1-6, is GAGVSQSPRYKVAKRGQDVALRCDPISGHVSLFWYQQALGQGPEFLTYFQNEAQLDKSGLPSDRFFAERPEGSVSTLKIQRTQQEDSAVYLCASSFIGRNNSPLHFGNGTRLTVT.

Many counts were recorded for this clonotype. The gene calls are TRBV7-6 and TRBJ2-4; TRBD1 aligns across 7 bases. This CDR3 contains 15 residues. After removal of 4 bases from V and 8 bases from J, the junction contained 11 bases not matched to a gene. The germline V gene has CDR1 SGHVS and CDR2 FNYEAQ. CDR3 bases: TGTGCCAGCAGCTCAGACCCTGACAGGGTTGACATTCAGTACTTC. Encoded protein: CASSSDPDRVDIQYF.

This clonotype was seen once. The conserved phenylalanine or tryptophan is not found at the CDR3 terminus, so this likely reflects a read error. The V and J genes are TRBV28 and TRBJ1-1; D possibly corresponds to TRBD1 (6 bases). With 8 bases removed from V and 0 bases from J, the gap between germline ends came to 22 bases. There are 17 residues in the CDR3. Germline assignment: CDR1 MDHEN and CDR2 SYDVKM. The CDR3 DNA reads TGTGCCAGCCGCTATGGACAGCAAGAAACGATGAACACTGAAGCTTTCTAT. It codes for CASRYGQQETMNTEAFY.

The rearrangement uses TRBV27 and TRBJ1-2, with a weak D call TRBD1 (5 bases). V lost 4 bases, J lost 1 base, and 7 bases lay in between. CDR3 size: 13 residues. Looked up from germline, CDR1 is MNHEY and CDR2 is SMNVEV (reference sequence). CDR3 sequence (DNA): TGTGCCAGCAGTTGGGGGAGTAACTATGGCTACACCTTC. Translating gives CASSWGSNYGYTF.

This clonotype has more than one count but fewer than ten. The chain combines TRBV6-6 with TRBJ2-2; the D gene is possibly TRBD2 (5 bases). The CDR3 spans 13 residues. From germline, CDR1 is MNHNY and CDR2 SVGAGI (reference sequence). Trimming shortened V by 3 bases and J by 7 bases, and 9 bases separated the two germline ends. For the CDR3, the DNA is TGTGCCAGCAGTTATGGAGGCGGCGGGGAGCTGTTTTTT. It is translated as CASSYGGGGELFF.

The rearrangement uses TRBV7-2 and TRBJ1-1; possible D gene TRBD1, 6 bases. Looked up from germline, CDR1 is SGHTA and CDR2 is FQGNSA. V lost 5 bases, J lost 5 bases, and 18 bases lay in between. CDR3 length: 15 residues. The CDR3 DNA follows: TGTGCCAGCAGCCGAGAACAGGGAATTAGGACTGAAGCTTTCTTT. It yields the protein CASSREQGIRTEAFF.

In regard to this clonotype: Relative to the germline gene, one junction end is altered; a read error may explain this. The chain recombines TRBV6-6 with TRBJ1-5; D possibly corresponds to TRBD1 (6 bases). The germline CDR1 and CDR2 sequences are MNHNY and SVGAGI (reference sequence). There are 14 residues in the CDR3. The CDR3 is CARRDKVPGQPQHF. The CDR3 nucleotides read TGTGCCCGCAGGGACAAGGTACCGGGTCAGCCCCAGCATTTT.

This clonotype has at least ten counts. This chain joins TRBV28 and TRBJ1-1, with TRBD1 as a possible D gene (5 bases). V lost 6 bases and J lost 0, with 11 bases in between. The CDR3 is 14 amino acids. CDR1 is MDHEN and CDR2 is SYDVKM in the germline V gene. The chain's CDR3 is CASSAEGMNTEAFF. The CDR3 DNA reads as TGTGCCAGCAGCGCAGAGGGGATGAACACTGAAGCTTTCTTT.

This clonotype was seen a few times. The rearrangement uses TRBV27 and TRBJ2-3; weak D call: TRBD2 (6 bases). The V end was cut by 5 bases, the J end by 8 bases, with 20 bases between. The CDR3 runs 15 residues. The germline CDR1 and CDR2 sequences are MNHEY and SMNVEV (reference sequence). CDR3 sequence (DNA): TGTGCCAGCAGTCTGTCCGGGAGCGCAAAGGGTACGCAGTATTTT. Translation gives CASSLSGSAKGTQYF.

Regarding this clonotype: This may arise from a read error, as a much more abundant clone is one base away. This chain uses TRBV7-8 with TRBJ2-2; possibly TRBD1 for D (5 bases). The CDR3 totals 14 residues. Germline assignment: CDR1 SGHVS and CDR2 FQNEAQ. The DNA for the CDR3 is TGTGCCAGCAGCTACGTCAGGGTCACCTGGGAGCTGTTTTTT. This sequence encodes CASSYVRVTWELFF. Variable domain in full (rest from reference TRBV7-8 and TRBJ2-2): GAGVSQSPRYKVAKRGQDVALRCDPISGHVSLFWYQQALGQGPEFLTYFQNEAQLDKSGLPSDRFFAERPEGSVSTLKIQRTQQEDSAVYLCASSYVRVTWELFFGEGSRLTVL.

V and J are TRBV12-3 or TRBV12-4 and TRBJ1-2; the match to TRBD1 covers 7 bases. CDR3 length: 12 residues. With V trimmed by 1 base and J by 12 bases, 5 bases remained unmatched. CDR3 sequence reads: CASSLGTGSHTF. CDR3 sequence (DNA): TGTGCCAGCAGTTTAGGGACAGGAAGCCACACCTTC.

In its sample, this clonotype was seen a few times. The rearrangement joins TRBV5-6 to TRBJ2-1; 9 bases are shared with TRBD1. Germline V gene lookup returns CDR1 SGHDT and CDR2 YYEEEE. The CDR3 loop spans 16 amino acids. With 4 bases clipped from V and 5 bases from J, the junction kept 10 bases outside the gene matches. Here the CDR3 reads CASSNLGQGIHNEQFF. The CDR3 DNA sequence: TGTGCCAGCAGCAACCTGGGACAGGGAATACACAATGAGCAGTTCTTC.

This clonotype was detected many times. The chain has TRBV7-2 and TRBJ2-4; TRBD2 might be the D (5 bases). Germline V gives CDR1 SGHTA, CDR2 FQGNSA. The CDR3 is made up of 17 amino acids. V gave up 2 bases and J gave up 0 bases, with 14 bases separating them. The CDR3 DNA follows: TGTGCCAGCAGCTTAAACCCCGGGATAATAGCCAAAAACATTCAGTACTTC. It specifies CASSLNPGIIAKNIQYF.

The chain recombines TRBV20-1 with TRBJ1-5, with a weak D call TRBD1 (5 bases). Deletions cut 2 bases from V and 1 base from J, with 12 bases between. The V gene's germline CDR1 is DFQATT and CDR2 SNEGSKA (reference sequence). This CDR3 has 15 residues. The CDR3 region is CSARRQGRSNQPQHF. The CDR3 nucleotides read TGCAGTGCTAGAAGGCAGGGTAGAAGCAATCAGCCCCAGCATTTT.

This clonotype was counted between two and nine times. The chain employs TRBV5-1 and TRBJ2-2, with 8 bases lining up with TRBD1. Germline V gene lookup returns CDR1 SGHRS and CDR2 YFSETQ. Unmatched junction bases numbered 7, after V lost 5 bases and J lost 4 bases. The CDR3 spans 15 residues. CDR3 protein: CASSLTGEITGELFF. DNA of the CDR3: TGCGCCAGCAGTTTGACAGGGGAAATCACCGGGGAGCTGTTTTTT.

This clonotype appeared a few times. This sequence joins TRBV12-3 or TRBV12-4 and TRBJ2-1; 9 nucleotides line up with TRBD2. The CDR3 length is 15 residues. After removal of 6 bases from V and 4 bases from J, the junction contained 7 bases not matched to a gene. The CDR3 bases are TGTGCCAGCAGACACCTAGCGGGGCAATACAATGAGCAGTTCTTC. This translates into CASRHLAGQYNEQFF.